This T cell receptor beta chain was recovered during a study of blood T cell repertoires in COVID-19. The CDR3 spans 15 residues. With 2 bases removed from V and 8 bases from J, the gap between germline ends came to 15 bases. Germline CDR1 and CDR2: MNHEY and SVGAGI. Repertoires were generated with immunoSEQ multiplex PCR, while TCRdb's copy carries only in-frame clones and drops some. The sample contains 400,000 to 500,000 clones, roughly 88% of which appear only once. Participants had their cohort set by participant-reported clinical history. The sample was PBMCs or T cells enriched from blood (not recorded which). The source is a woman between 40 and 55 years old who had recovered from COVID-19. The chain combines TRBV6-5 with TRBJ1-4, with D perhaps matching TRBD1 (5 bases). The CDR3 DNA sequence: TGTGCCAGCAGTTACGCAGGGCGGAGGGAGGAAAAACTGTTTTTT. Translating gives CASSYAGRREEKLFF.